Shown below are 8 T cell receptor beta chains from a single sample sequenced in a study of OX40 agonist ivuxolimab in advanced cancers. Assay used: immunoSEQ multiplex PCR; TCRdb lists only in-frame clones, some missing. Here the sample spans around 67,000 clones, 70% to 90% being singletons. Sequences were derived from CD4+ or CD8+ T cells sorted from blood, sampled in a trial of the OX40 agonist ivuxolimab. The origin of the receptors is an adult with an advanced solid tumor such as melanoma, head and neck, liver or kidney cancer.

This clone appeared once. This chain uses TRBV6-6 with TRBJ2-7; TRBD1 or TRBD2 may be the D gene (5 bases each). V was pared by 0 bases and J by 6 bases, with 9 bases between. The CDR3 contains 13 residues. Looked up from germline, CDR1 is MNHNY and CDR2 is SVGAGI (reference sequence). The CDR3 bases are TGTGCCAGCAGTTACTCGAGGGGAAGCGAGCAGTACGTC. Translation gives CASSYSRGSEQYV.

The rearrangement uses TRBV28 and TRBJ2-2; D may be TRBD1 (6 bases). Trimming removed 5 bases at V and 1 base at J, with 11 bases between. This CDR3 comprises 15 residues. Germline CDR1 MDHEN, CDR2 SYDVKM. CDR3 coding DNA: TGTGCCAGCAGTCCCTACAGGGTGAACACCGGGGAGCTGTTTTTT. It yields the protein CASSPYRVNTGELFF.

This rearrangement joins TRBV4-1 to TRBJ1-1, with 9 bases lining up with TRBD1. Trimming took 2 bases from V and 4 from J; bases not matched to a gene: 5. This CDR3 region has 15 residues. Germline CDR1 and CDR2: MGHRA and YSYEKL. The CDR3: CASSQPTGGGTEAFF. CDR3 DNA sequence: TGCGCCAGCAGCCAACCGACAGGGGGAGGCACTGAAGCTTTCTTT.

This clone occurred once. The J gene is TRBJ1-4, the V gene TRBV5-1; 8 bases are a match to TRBD1. J was trimmed by 3 bases and V by 4 bases; bases with no gene match: 2. The CDR3 length is 14 residues. Germline CDR1 reads SGHRS; CDR2 reads YFSETQ. The CDR3 sequence: CASSEDRANEKLFF. In nucleotides, the CDR3 is TGCGCCAGCAGCGAGGACAGGGCTAATGAAAAACTGTTTTTT.

The CDR3 is CAISEIGGYGYTF. The CDR3 region has the DNA TGTGCCATCAGTGAGATCGGGGGCTATGGCTACACCTTC. The rearrangement joins TRBV10-3 to TRBJ1-2, with D perhaps TRBD1 (5 bases). Trimming shortened V by 2 bases and J by 4 bases, and 8 bases separated the two germline ends. This CDR3 region has 13 residues. Germline V gene sequence: CDR1 ENHRY, CDR2 SYGVKD.

The rearrangement uses TRBV11-2 and TRBJ1-1; D unresolved. Germline lookup yields CDR1 SGHAT and CDR2 FQNNGV. The CDR3 loop spans 15 amino acids. Trimming removed 1 base from V and 7 bases from J, with 16 bases in between. CDR3 protein: CASSLALMGGLEAFF. For the CDR3, the DNA is TGTGCCAGCAGCTTAGCCCTTATGGGTGGGCTTGAAGCTTTCTTT.

The chain has TRBV7-9 and TRBJ1-2; tentatively, D is TRBD1 (6 bases). Germline lookup yields CDR1 SEHNR and CDR2 FQNEAQ (reference sequence). The V end lost 5 bases, the J end lost 5 bases, and 18 bases lay between the germline ends. The CDR3 extends over 15 amino acids. DNA of the CDR3: TGTGCCAGCAGCAGCCTCGGGGGGCTTAAGTATGGCTACACCTTC. Residues: CASSSLGGLKYGYTF.

The chain carries TRBV5-5 and TRBJ2-7; D is unclear. The CDR3 consists of 14 residues. V was trimmed by 2 bases and J by 5 bases, leaving 14 bases between them. The germline V gene encodes CDR1 SGHKS and CDR2 YYEKEE (reference sequence). The CDR3 sequence is CASSLRLASDEQYF. The CDR3 bases are TGTGCCAGCAGCTTACGCCTCGCATCGGACGAGCAGTACTTC.